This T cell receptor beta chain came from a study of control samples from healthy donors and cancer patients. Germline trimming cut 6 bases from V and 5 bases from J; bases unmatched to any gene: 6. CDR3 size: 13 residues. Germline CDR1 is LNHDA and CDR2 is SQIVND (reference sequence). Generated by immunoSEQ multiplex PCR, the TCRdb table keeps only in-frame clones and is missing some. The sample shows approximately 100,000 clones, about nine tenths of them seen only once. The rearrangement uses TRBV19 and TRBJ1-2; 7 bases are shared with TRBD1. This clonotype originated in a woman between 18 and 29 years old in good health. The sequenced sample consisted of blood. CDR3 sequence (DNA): TGTGCCAGTAGCAAAGGACAGGTTTATGGCTACACCTTC. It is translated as CASSKGQVYGYTF.